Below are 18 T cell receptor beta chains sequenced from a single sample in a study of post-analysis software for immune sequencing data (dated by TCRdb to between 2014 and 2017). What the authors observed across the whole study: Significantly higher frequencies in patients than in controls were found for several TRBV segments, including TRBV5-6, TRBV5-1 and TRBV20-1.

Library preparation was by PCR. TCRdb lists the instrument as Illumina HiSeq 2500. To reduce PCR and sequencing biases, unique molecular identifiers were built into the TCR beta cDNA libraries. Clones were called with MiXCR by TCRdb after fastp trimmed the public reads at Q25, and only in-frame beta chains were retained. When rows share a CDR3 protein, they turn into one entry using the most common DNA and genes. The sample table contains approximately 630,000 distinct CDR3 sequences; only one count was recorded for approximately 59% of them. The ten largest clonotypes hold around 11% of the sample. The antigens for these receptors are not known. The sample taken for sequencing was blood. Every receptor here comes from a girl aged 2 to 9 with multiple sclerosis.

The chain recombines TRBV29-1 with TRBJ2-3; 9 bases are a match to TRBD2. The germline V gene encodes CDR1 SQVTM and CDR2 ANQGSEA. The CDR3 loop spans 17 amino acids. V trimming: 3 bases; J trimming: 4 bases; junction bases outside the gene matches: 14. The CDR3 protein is CSVDGLANRFGADTQYF. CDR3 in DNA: TGCAGCGTTGACGGACTAGCGAACCGGTTTGGGGCAGATACGCAGTATTTT.

The CDR3 sequence is CASSEARISGQANYGYTF. The CDR3 coding sequence is TGTGCCAGCAGTGAAGCACGGATTTCGGGACAGGCCAACTATGGCTACACCTTC. The chain combines TRBV6-1 with TRBJ1-2; 8 bases are a match to TRBD1. V trimming: 0 bases; J trimming: 2 bases; junction bases outside the gene matches: 11. CDR1 and CDR2 (germline): MNHNS, SASEGT. The CDR3 runs 18 residues.

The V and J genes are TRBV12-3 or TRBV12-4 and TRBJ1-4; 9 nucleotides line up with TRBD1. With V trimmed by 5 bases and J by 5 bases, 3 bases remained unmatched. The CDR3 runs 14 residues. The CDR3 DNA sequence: TGTGCCAGCAGTACCGGGACAGGGAATGAAAAACTGTTTTTT. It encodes CASSTGTGNEKLFF.

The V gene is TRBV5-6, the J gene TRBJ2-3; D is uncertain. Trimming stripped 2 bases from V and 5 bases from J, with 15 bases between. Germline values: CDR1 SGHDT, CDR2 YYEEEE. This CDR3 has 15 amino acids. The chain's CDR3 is CASSFRMWAGDTQYF. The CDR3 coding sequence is TGTGCCAGCAGCTTTCGGATGTGGGCAGGAGATACGCAGTATTTT.

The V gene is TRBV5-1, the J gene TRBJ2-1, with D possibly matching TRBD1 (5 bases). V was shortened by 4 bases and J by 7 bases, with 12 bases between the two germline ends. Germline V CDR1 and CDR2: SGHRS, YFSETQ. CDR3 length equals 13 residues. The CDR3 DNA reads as TGCGCCAGCAGCCCATTAGGGGCTAATGAGCAGTTCTTC. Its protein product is CASSPLGANEQFF.

CDR3 DNA sequence: TGCAGCTCCTGGGGGGAAAGTACGCAGTATTTT. Its protein product is CSSWGESTQYF. The chain joins TRBV29-1 to TRBJ2-3, with a tentative D call TRBD2 (6 bases). This CDR3 is 11 amino acids long. Per germline, CDR1 SQVTM and CDR2 ANQGSEA. The V and J ends lost 8 bases and 8 bases respectively, with 14 bases between them.

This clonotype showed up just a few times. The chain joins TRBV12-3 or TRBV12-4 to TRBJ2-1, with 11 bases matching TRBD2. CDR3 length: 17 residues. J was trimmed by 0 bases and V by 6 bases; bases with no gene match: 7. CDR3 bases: TGTGCCAGCAGCCGACTAGCGGGGAGGAGCTCCTACAATGAGCAGTTCTTC. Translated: CASSRLAGRSSYNEQFF.

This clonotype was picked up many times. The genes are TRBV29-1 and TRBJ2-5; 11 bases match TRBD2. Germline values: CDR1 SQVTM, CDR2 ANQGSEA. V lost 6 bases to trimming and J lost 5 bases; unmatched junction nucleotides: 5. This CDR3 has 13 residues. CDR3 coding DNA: TGCAGCGTCTGCAGGACTAGCGGGGAGACCCAGTACTTC. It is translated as CSVCRTSGETQYF.

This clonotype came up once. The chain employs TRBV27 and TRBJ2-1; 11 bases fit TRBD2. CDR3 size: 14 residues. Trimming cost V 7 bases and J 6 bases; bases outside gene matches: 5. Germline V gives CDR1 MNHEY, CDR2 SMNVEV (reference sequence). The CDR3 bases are TGTGCCAGCAATCCCCTAGCGGGGGGCAATGAGCAGTTCTTC. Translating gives CASNPLAGGNEQFF.

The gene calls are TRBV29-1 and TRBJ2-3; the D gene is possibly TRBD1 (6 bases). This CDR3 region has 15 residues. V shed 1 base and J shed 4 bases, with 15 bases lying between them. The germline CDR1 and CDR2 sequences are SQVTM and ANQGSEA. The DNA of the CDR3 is TGCAGCGTTGAAGGCACGACAGGATATTCAGATACGCAGTATTTT. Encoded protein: CSVEGTTGYSDTQYF.

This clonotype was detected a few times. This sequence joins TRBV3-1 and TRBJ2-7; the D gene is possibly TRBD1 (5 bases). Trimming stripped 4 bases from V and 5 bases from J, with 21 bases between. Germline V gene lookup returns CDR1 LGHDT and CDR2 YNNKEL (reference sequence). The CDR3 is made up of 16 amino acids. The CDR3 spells CASSPHAERGLHEQYF. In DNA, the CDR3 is TGTGCCAGCAGCCCACATGCCGAAAGGGGCTTACACGAGCAGTACTTC.

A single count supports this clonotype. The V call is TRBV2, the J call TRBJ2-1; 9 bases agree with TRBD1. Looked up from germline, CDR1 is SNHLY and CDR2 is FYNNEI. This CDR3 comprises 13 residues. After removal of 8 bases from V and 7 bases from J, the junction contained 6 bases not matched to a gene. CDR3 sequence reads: CASAGTGLNEQFF. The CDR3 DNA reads TGTGCCAGCGCGGGGACAGGGCTGAATGAGCAGTTCTTC.

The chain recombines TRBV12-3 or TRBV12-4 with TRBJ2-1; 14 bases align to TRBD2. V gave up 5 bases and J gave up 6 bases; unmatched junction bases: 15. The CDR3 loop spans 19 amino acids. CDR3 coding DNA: TGTGCCAGCAGTCCCACGACTAGCGGGAGGGCCAGGTTTGGCAATGAGCAGTTCTTC. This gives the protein CASSPTTSGRARFGNEQFF.

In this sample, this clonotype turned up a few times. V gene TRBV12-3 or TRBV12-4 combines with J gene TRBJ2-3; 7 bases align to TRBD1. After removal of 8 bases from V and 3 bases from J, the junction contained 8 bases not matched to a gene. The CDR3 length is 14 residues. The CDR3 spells CASGRQGETDTQYF. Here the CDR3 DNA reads TGTGCCAGCGGGAGACAGGGCGAAACAGATACGCAGTATTTT.

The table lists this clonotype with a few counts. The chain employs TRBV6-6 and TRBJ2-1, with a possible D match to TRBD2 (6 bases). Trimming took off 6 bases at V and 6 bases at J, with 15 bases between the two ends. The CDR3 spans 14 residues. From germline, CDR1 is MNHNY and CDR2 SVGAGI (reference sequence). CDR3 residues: CASRGGGLGNEQFF. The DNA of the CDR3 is TGTGCCAGCAGAGGTGGGGGGTTAGGCAATGAGCAGTTCTTC.

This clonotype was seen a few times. CDR3 residues: CASSQQNQETQYF. The CDR3 DNA is TGCGCCAGCAGCCAGCAAAACCAAGAGACCCAGTACTTC. J is TRBJ2-7 and V is TRBV5-1; no clear D gene. The J call is uncertain, as TRBJ2-5 better fits the DNA end. There are 13 residues in the CDR3. Germline values: CDR1 SGHRS, CDR2 YFSETQ.

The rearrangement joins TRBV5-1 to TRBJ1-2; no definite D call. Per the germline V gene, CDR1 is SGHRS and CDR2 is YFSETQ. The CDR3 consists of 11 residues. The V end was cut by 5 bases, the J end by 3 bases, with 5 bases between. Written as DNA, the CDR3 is TGCGCCAGCAGAGTTGACTATGGCTACACCTTC. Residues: CASRVDYGYTF.

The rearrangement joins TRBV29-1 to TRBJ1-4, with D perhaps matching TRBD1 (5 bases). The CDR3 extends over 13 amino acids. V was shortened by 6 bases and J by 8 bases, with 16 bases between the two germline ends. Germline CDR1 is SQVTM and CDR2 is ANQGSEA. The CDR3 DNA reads TGCAGCGTATCGGGACCGACGATAGAAAAACTGTTTTTT. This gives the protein CSVSGPTIEKLFF.